Listed below are T cell receptor beta chains from one sample, sequenced in a study of shared clonotypes between healthy human individuals. TCRdb keeps only in-frame clones here, not all; method: immunoSEQ multiplex PCR. The table includes 98,000 or so clones, under 70% detected once. Sequenced: memory CD8+ T cells sorted from blood. The source is a young woman in good health. The conserved cysteine and the conserved F or W are not part of the CDR3 here. D genes are given only for firm matches. Size is omitted from some rows. Given values are once, few, many or a class for expanded clones.

D	size	V	J	CDR3
TRBD1	-	TRBV5-8	TRBJ1-4	ASSLATGGFSNEKLF
TRBD1	-	TRBV18	TRBJ2-2	ASSPLTGGATGELF
-	-	TRBV2	TRBJ1-4	ASSSNGEGNEKLF
-	-	TRBV4-1	TRBJ1-5	ASSQDPSNQPQH
-	-	TRBV6-4	TRBJ1-5	ASSESLVRGLGTQH
-	-	TRBV7-6	TRBJ2-1	ASSLLATSYNEQF
-	-	TRBV10-3	TRBJ1-2	AISEGQLYGYT
-	-	TRBV5-1	TRBJ2-1	ASSRDSGGYNEQF
TRBD1	once	TRBV4-1	TRBJ2-1	ASSPPGDRLGYNEQF
-	-	TRBV2	TRBJ1-1	ASSGGSVNTEAF
TRBD1	-	TRBV6-6	TRBJ2-7	ASSSRDRGYEQY
-	-	TRBV28	TRBJ1-2	ASSTILGTTNYGYT
-	-	TRBV27	TRBJ1-1	ASSFGGDTEAF
-	-	TRBV29-1	TRBJ2-6	SVAIPGANVLT
TRBD2	-	TRBV30	TRBJ2-1	AWTVGRAPL
TRBD2	-	TRBV28	TRBJ2-3	ASSGWEGLNTDTQY
TRBD2	-	TRBV7-8	TRBJ2-7	ASSLVLAGQFYEQY
-	-	TRBV27	TRBJ2-3	ASSLKERASDTQY
TRBD2	-	TRBV5-6	TRBJ2-1	ASSCLLLAGVFDEQF
-	-	TRBV4-1	TRBJ1-4	ASSQGSVRRRNEKLF
-	-	TRBV5-5	TRBJ2-7	ASSLDWGTYEQY
-	few	TRBV30	TRBJ2-7	AWSGLPSRPRREQY
-	-	TRBV5-1	TRBJ1-4	ASSMGQTTNEKLF
-	-	TRBV29-1	-	SANYPDSYEQY
-	many	TRBV14	TRBJ1-2	ASSQAGVYGYT